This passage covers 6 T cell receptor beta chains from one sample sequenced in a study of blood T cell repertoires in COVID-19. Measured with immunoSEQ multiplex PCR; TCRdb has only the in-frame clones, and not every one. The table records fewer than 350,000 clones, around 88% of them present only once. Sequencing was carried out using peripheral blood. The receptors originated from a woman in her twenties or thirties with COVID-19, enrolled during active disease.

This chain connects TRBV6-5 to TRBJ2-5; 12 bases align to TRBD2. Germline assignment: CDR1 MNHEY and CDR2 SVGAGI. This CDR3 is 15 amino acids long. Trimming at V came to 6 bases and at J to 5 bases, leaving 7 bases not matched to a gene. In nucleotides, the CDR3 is TGTGCCAGCAGAGCCCTAGCGGGGGGGCTTGAGACCCAGTACTTC. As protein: CASRALAGGLETQYF.

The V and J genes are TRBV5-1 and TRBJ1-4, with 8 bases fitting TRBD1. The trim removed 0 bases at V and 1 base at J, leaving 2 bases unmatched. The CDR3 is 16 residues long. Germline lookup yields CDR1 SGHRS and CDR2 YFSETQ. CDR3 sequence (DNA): TGCGCCAGCAGCTTGGGGACAGGGAGAACTAATGAAAAACTGTTTTTT. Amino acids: CASSLGTGRTNEKLFF.

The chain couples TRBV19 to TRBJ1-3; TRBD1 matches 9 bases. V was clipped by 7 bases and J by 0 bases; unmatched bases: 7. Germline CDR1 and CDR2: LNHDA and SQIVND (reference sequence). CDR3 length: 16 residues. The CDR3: CASTRTGAISGNTIYF. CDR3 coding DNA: TGTGCCAGTACCCGGACAGGGGCCATCTCTGGAAACACCATATATTTT.

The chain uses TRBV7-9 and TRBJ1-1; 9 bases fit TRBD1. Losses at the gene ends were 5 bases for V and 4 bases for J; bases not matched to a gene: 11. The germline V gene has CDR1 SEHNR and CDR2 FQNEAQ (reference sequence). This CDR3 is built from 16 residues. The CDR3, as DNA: TGTGCCAGCAGCCCAGCCGGGACAGGGTTCATCACTGAAGCTTTCTTT. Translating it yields CASSPAGTGFITEAFF.

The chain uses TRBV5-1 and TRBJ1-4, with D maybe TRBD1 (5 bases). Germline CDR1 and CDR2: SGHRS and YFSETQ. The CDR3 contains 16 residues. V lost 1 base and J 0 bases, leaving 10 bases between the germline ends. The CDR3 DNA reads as TGCGCCAGCAGCTTGACAGGTTCTGCAACTAATGAAAAACTGTTTTTT. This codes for CASSLTGSATNEKLFF.

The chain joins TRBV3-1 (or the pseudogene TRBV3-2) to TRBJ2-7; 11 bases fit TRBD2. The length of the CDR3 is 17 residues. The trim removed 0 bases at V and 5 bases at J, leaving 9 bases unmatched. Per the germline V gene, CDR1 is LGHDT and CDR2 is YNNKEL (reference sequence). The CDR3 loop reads CASSQDTSGGASDEQYF. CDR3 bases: TGTGCCAGCAGCCAAGATACTAGCGGGGGCGCGTCGGACGAGCAGTACTTC.